This T cell receptor (beta chain) was captured in a study of blood T cell repertoires in COVID-19. Across the study: Samples came from the United States, Italy and Spain, spanning acute and convalescent COVID-19.

V shed 5 bases and J 5 bases; nucleotides not matched to a gene: 5. Germline loops: CDR1 SGHNT, CDR2 YENEEA. CDR3 length: 13 amino acids. Those who participated ranged in age from about 18 to 89 years and resided in about two dozen US areas. In the original processing: Amplification with reference gene primers provided the estimates of nucleated cell counts. The method was immunoSEQ multiplex PCR; TCRdb's version includes in-frame clones alone and lacks a portion of them. For V, J and clone size, that table is used; D and trimming come from the DNA. The top ten hold under 2.5% of the sample, which has 250,000 to 300,000 clones, approximately 85% seen once.

Sample: PBMCs or T cells enriched from blood (not recorded which). This rearrangement joins TRBV11-3 to TRBJ2-5; 7 bases match TRBD1. The source is a woman between 45 and 65 years old who had recovered from COVID-19. CDR3 loop: CASSPTGHETQYF. For the CDR3, the DNA is TGTGCCAGCAGCCCGACAGGGCACGAGACCCAGTACTTC.